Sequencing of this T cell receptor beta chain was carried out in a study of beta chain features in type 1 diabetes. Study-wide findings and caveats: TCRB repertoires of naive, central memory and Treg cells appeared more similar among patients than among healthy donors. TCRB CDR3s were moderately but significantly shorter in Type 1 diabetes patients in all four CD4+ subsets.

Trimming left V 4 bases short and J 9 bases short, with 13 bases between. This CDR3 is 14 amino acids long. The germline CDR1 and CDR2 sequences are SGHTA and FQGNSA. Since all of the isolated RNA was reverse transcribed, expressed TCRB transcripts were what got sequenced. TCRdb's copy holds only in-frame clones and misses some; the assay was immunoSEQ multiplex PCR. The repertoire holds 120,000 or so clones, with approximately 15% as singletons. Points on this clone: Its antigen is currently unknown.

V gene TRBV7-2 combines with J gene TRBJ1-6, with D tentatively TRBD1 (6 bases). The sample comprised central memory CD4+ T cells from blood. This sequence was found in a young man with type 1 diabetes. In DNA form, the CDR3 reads TGTGCCAGCAGCTCCCGCCCAGGGGCTTCACCCCTCCACTTT. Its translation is CASSSRPGASPLHF. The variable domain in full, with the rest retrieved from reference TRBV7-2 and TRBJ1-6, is GAGVSQSPSNKVTEKGKDVELRCDPISGHTALYWYRQSLGQGLEFLIYFQGNSAPDKSGLPSDRFSAERTGGSVSTLTIQRTQQEDSAVYLCASSSRPGASPLHFGNGTRLTVT.